What follows are 27 T cell receptor beta chains derived from one specimen sequenced in a study of human T cells and chemical hapten exposure. Time point of the sample: healthy volunteer bleed at 6 weeks. Whole blood, unfractionated, served as the material for total RNA extraction. Using its own MiXCR run on the RACE reads, TCRdb lists one record per CDR3 protein. Among about 34,000 distinct CDR3 sequences listed, around 5% were seen once. Sample: whole blood. These receptors were obtained from a human donor in good health. Some clones in this sample may be carry-over from other donors' samples.

There are many counts of this clonotype. This chain connects TRBV12-5 to TRBJ2-1, with 10 bases aligning to TRBD1. Trimming removed 4 bases from V and 4 bases from J; junction bases left unmatched: 4. CDR3 length: 15 residues. CDR1 and CDR2 (germline): LGHNT, FRNRAP. CDR3 bases: TGTGCTAGTGGTTCCGGACAGGGGGGTTACAATGAGCAGTTCTTC. Translation gives CASGSGQGGYNEQFF.

For this clonotype: This clone may be a read error of a much larger clone one base away. The chain employs TRBV18 and TRBJ2-2; weak D call: TRBD1 (6 bases). This CDR3 contains 15 residues. CDR1 is KGHSH, CDR2 LQKENI, per germline. For the CDR3, the DNA is TGTGCCAGCTCCCCCGCCGGGACAAACACCGTGGAGCTGTTTTTT. Residues: CASSPAGTNTVELFF.

The chain is built from TRBV11-2 and TRBJ1-2; maybe TRBD1 (5 bases). Germline assignment: CDR1 SGHAT and CDR2 FQNNGV. V gave up 4 bases and J gave up 8 bases, with 23 bases separating them. This CDR3 has 16 amino acids. CDR3 protein: CASSSPVSPRGDGYTF. The CDR3 region has the DNA TGTGCCAGCAGCTCGCCGGTTAGTCCCCGGGGGGACGGCTACACCTTC.

This clonotype was counted between two and nine times. The chain recombines TRBV29-1 with TRBJ1-1, with D possibly matching TRBD1 (5 bases). Trimming cost V 6 bases and J 7 bases, with 9 bases left between them. This CDR3 region has 10 residues. Looked up from germline, CDR1 is SQVTM and CDR2 is ANQGSEA. The chain's CDR3 is CSVSGLEAFF. For the CDR3, the DNA is TGCAGCGTGTCAGGGCTTGAAGCTTTCTTT.

J is TRBJ1-1 and V is TRBV6-1; D possibly corresponds to TRBD1 (5 bases). Germline CDR1 reads MNHNS; CDR2 reads SASEGT. The CDR3 has 12 amino acids. The V and J ends lost 8 bases and 8 bases respectively, with 15 bases between them. The CDR3 loop reads CASQGDVGEAFF. CDR3 DNA: TGTGCCAGCCAGGGAGACGTGGGAGAAGCTTTCTTT.

DNA for the CDR3: TGTGCCAGCAGCGCGCGAAGGGACATAACTAATTCACCCCTCCACTTT. This codes for CASSARRDITNSPLHF. The V and J genes are TRBV11-2 and TRBJ1-6; tentatively, D is TRBD1 (6 bases). This CDR3 has 16 residues. V shed 5 bases and J shed 6 bases, with 17 bases lying between them. The germline gives CDR1 SGHAT, CDR2 FQNNGV.

This clonotype has ten or more counts. The rearrangement links TRBV20-1 to TRBJ1-1; 8 positions match TRBD1. Losses at the gene ends were 6 bases for V and 0 bases for J; bases not matched to a gene: 3. This CDR3 region has 13 residues. The V gene's germline CDR1 is DFQATT and CDR2 SNEGSKA (reference sequence). CDR3 in amino acids: CSADRGLNTEAFF. In DNA form, the CDR3 reads TGCAGTGCAGACAGGGGTTTGAACACTGAAGCTTTCTTT.

Many counts were recorded for this clonotype. DNA for the CDR3: TGTGCCAGCAGCCTGTTCGACTTGAGCTCTGGAAACACCATATATTTT. This encodes CASSLFDLSSGNTIYF. The rearrangement joins TRBV4-2 to TRBJ1-3; no definite D call. The germline V gene has CDR1 LGHNA and CDR2 YNFKEQ. The CDR3 spans 16 residues. Trimming removed 4 bases at V and 0 bases at J, with 13 bases between.

This clonotype was found many times. At one end, the junction sequence differs from germline, possibly due to a read error. This chain joins TRBV2 and TRBJ2-7; tentatively, D is TRBD2 (6 bases). CDR1 and CDR2 (germline): SNHLY, FYNNEI. The length of the CDR3 is 13 residues. CDR3 DNA: TGTGCCAGCAGTGAAAGGGGTGTCGGGGAGGCTTCCTTC. It yields the protein CASSERGVGEASF.

The chain's CDR3 is CASSEGVTEAFF. The DNA of the CDR3 is TGTGCCAGCAGTGAGGGAGTCACTGAAGCTTTCTTT. The rearrangement uses TRBV6-1 and TRBJ1-1; D ambiguous. The germline V gene has CDR1 MNHNS and CDR2 SASEGT. CDR3 length: 12 amino acids. Deletions cut 3 bases from V and 4 bases from J, with 6 bases between.

At least ten counts were recorded for this clonotype. The rearrangement uses TRBV5-6 and TRBJ2-1; 7 bases are a match to TRBD1. The CDR3 is 15 residues long. J was trimmed by 5 bases and V by 4 bases; bases with no gene match: 9. Per germline, CDR1 SGHDT and CDR2 YYEEEE. CDR3 loop: CASSGPGTEDNEQFF. DNA for the CDR3: TGTGCCAGCAGCGGACCCGGGACAGAAGACAATGAGCAGTTCTTC. The full variable domain, its missing parts supplied by reference TRBV5-6 and TRBJ2-1, is DAGVTQSPTHLIKTRGQQVTLRCSPKSGHDTVSWYQQALGQGPQFIFQYYEEEERQRGNFPDRFSGHQFPNYSSELNVNALLLGDSALYLCASSGPGTEDNEQFFGPGTRLTVL.

The chain is built from TRBV5-1 and TRBJ2-3; a possible D gene is TRBD2 (6 bases). Germline assignment: CDR1 SGHRS and CDR2 YFSETQ. The CDR3 spans 16 residues. V was trimmed by 0 bases and J by 4 bases, leaving 15 bases between them. DNA of the CDR3: TGCGCCAGCAGCTTGGCGGGAGTAAAGTGGGCAGATACGCAGTATTTT. Its translation: CASSLAGVKWADTQYF.

There are many counts of this clonotype. The chain recombines TRBV5-4 with TRBJ2-3, with 13 bases aligning to TRBD2. The CDR3 spans 16 residues. The V gene's germline CDR1 is SGHNT and CDR2 YYREEE (reference sequence). V shed 2 bases, J shed 2 bases, and the junction held 2 bases outside the gene matches. The DNA of the CDR3 is TGTGCCAGCAGCTTAGGACTAGCGGGGGCCACAGATACGCAGTATTTT. The encoded protein is CASSLGLAGATDTQYF.

At least ten counts were recorded for this clonotype. This chain links TRBV5-6 with TRBJ2-7, with 8 bases matching TRBD2. CDR3 length: 14 residues. Germline CDR1 SGHDT, CDR2 YYEEEE. Germline trimming cut 5 bases from V and 0 bases from J; bases unmatched to any gene: 4. The CDR3 region has the DNA TGTGCCAGCAGTTTTAGCGGGACCTCCTACGAGCAGTACTTC. It encodes CASSFSGTSYEQYF. Filled out from reference TRBV5-6 and TRBJ2-7, the complete variable domain reads DAGVTQSPTHLIKTRGQQVTLRCSPKSGHDTVSWYQQALGQGPQFIFQYYEEEERQRGNFPDRFSGHQFPNYSSELNVNALLLGDSALYLCASSFSGTSYEQYFGPGTRLTVT.

This chain uses TRBV20-1 with TRBJ1-5; TRBD1 aligns across 8 bases. V lost 2 bases, J lost 11 bases, and 8 bases stayed unmatched. This CDR3 has 13 residues. Looked up from germline, CDR1 is DFQATT and CDR2 is SNEGSKA (reference sequence). CDR3 loop: CSARQTQGGAQHF. The CDR3 DNA reads as TGCAGTGCTAGACAAACACAGGGGGGTGCCCAGCATTTT.

This clonotype came up many times. V gene TRBV12-3 or TRBV12-4 combines with J gene TRBJ2-3, with D uncertain. Trimming cost V 6 bases and J 13 bases, with 17 bases left between them. The CDR3 length is 12 residues. CDR3 nucleotides: TGTGCCAGCAGATACGGCGCAGGCAGAAAGTATTTT. This codes for CASRYGAGRKYF.

This clonotype has more than one count but fewer than ten. CDR3 amino acids: CASSFVLSGGKRTDTQYF. CDR3 bases: TGTGCCAGCAGCTTCGTCCTTTCGGGGGGGAAACGCACAGATACGCAGTATTTT. The chain has TRBV7-9 and TRBJ2-3; 8 nucleotides match TRBD2. The length of the CDR3 is 18 residues. J gave up 1 base and V 3 bases, and 12 bases lay outside the gene matches. Germline loops: CDR1 SEHNR, CDR2 FQNEAQ (reference sequence).

This chain connects TRBV4-2 to TRBJ1-1, with 7 bases lining up with TRBD1. The CDR3 is 15 residues long. Germline-derived CDR1 and CDR2 are LGHNA and YNFKEQ. The V gene end was trimmed by 0 bases and the J gene end by 7 bases; junction bases not matched to a gene: 8. The CDR3 loop is CASSQEDRDGIEAFF. CDR3 coding DNA: TGTGCCAGCAGCCAAGAAGACAGGGACGGGATTGAAGCTTTCTTT.

This clonotype was counted ten times or more. The chain recombines TRBV11-2 with TRBJ2-4, with 10 bases identical to TRBD2. The CDR3 covers 20 residues. CDR1 SGHAT and CDR2 FQNNGV come from the germline V gene. V gave up 1 base and J gave up 5 bases; unmatched junction bases: 17. CDR3 residues: CASSLGGRLAGAYDQNIQYF. CDR3 nucleotides: TGTGCCAGCAGCTTAGGAGGCCGGCTAGCGGGAGCTTATGACCAAAACATTCAGTACTTC.

This clonotype occurred many times. The chain combines TRBV2 with TRBJ2-3; D not certain. Germline assignment: CDR1 SNHLY and CDR2 FYNNEI. The V end was cut by 2 bases, the J end by 4 bases, with 10 bases between. There are 14 residues in the CDR3. The CDR3 region has the DNA TGTGCCAGCAGTGAACGGCGGACCTCAGATACGCAGTATTTT. It yields the protein CASSERRTSDTQYF.

This clonotype was seen ten or more times. The V gene is TRBV11-2, the J gene TRBJ1-5; TRBD1 matches 10 bases. The junction had 2 bases not matched to a gene; V was cut back by 5 bases and J by 7 bases. The germline CDR1 and CDR2 sequences are SGHAT and FQNNGV. This CDR3 has 13 amino acids. The CDR3 nucleotides are TGTGCCAGCAGCGGGGACAGGGGCCAGCCCCAGCATTTT. Translating it yields CASSGDRGQPQHF. Drawing the rest from reference TRBV11-2 and TRBJ1-5, the complete variable domain is EAGVAQSPRYKIIEKRQSVAFWCNPISGHATLYWYQQILGQGPKLLIQFQNNGVVDDSQLPKDRFSAERLKGVDSTLKIQPAKLEDSAVYLCASSGDRGQPQHFGDGTRLSIL.

This clonotype was seen at least ten times. The chain carries TRBV5-1 and TRBJ1-2; tentative D call: TRBD1 (6 bases). V lost 4 bases and J lost 4, with 14 bases in between. Germline V gene sequence: CDR1 SGHRS, CDR2 YFSETQ. The CDR3 totals 14 residues. CDR3 sequence (DNA): TGCGCCAGCAGCCAATTTGAGGGGGGCTATGGCTACACCTTC. It is translated as CASSQFEGGYGYTF.

This chain links TRBV19 with TRBJ2-2, with 8 bases fitting TRBD2. V gave up 4 bases and J gave up 3 bases; unmatched junction bases: 7. This CDR3 has 16 residues. The germline V gene has CDR1 LNHDA and CDR2 SQIVND (reference sequence). CDR3 sequence reads: CASSKRGKSDTGELFF. The CDR3 bases are TGTGCCAGTAGTAAGCGGGGGAAGTCGGACACCGGGGAGCTGTTTTTT.

This clonotype is medium-sized in the sample. V gene TRBV6-1 combines with J gene TRBJ2-7; 7 bases align to TRBD1. CDR3 size: 16 residues. CDR1 MNHNS and CDR2 SASEGT come from the germline V gene. The J segment lost 2 bases and the V segment lost 4 bases, leaving 11 bases of the junction unmatched. Here the CDR3 reads CASSGGRRQGAYEQYF. As DNA, the CDR3 is TGTGCCAGCAGTGGGGGTCGGAGGCAGGGGGCCTACGAGCAGTACTTC.

Judged by abundance, this clonotype is medium-sized. The genes are TRBV2 and TRBJ2-3, with D perhaps being TRBD1 or TRBD2 (6 bases each). Trimming pared 6 bases from V and 5 bases from J, leaving 33 bases between. The CDR3 contains 20 residues. Germline V lookup: CDR1 SNHLY, CDR2 FYNNEI. The CDR3 protein is CASSLRRPSEYLFRGDTQYF. The CDR3 DNA follows: TGTGCCAGCAGCCTAAGGAGGCCTAGCGAGTATTTATTCAGGGGAGATACGCAGTATTTT.

This clonotype was recorded at least ten times. The chain uses TRBV18 and TRBJ2-6; TRBD1 matches 8 bases. Germline V gene sequence: CDR1 KGHSH, CDR2 LQKENI. The CDR3 is made up of 18 amino acids. J lost 0 bases, V lost 3 bases, and 7 bases had no gene match. This CDR3 reads CASSPKSRGPSGANVLTF. As DNA, the CDR3 is TGTGCCAGCTCACCCAAATCCAGGGGGCCCTCTGGGGCCAACGTCCTGACTTTC.

This clonotype occurred a few times. This CDR3 reads CASSFRINAYTGGGETQYF. CDR3 bases: TGTGCCAGCAGCTTCCGCATAAACGCCTATACAGGGGGAGGAGAGACCCAGTACTTC. The V call is TRBV7-8, the J call TRBJ2-5; 8 bases agree with TRBD1. V was clipped by 3 bases and J by 4 bases; unmatched bases: 19. There are 19 residues in the CDR3. Germline CDR1 and CDR2: SGHVS and FQNEAQ.